This TCR beta chain was profiled in a study of shared clonotypes between healthy human individuals. Whole-study results and caveats: Clonotypes shared by all four donors outscored non-shared clonotypes in generation probability. Generally, estimated richness proved larger in naive subsets than it did in memory subsets.

In regard to this clone: Its antigen is as yet unknown.

As defined, naive CD8 cells were CD45RO-negative and positively selected for CCR7, with terminally differentiated effector memory CD45RA+ cells excluded. Donors included only healthy HIV-negative adults lacking recent acute infections or vaccinations. Between the trimmed V and J ends, which lost 3 bases and 4 bases, there was a span of 3 bases. This CDR3 region has 12 residues. The V gene's germline CDR1 is MDHEN and CDR2 SYDVKM. In the study's own analysis: ImmunoSEQ yielded junction-only sequences lacking quality scores, so filtering differed. Repertoires were generated with immunoSEQ multiplex PCR, while TCRdb's copy carries only in-frame clones and drops some. V, J and clone size reflect that table, while D and trimming were determined from the DNA. This sample has under 2,000,000 clones; about 95% occur once, and the top ten carry 1% to 1.5%.

The chain is built from TRBV28 and TRBJ2-2; D is uncertain. Material: naive CD8+ T cells sorted from blood. This clonotype was sampled from a man in his late teens or twenties in good health. The CDR3 bases are TGTGCCAGCAGTTTCGCCACCGGGGAGCTGTTTTTT. Amino acids: CASSFATGELFF. Based on the CDR3 plus reference TRBV28 and TRBJ2-2, the full variable domain is DVKVTQSSRYLVKRTGEKVFLECVQDMDHENMFWYRQDPGLGLRLIYFSYDVKMKEKGDIPEGYSVSREKKERFSLILESASTNQTSMYLCASSFATGELFFGEGSRLTVL.